These 30 T cell receptor beta chains originate from one sample sequenced in a study of blood T cell repertoires in COVID-19. Using immunoSEQ multiplex PCR, the repertoire was profiled, and TCRdb retains in-frame clones only, with some absent. The table includes approximately 190,000 clones, 82% detected once. The sample comprised peripheral blood. The source is a woman aged 55-70 years with COVID-19, enrolled during active disease.

This chain connects TRBV5-1 to TRBJ2-1, with TRBD2 matching 11 bases. Per germline, CDR1 SGHRS and CDR2 YFSETQ. V lost 4 bases and J lost 9; bases outside the gene matches: 9. The length of the CDR3 is 15 residues. The CDR3 DNA sequence: TGCGCCAGCAGCGAACTAGCGGGAGCTCAGGTTGAGCAGTTCTTC. Protein sequence: CASSELAGAQVEQFF.

The chain couples TRBV6-6 to TRBJ1-1; D gene ambiguous. Germline V gene sequence: CDR1 MNHNY, CDR2 SVGAGI (reference sequence). This CDR3 comprises 12 residues. Between the trimmed V and J ends, which lost 3 bases and 6 bases, there was a span of 8 bases. CDR3 nucleotide sequence: TGTGCCAGCAGTTATTCCGCGGCTGAAGCTTTCTTT. Translation gives CASSYSAAEAFF.

This chain joins TRBV27 and TRBJ1-2; tentative D call: TRBD1 (6 bases). The CDR3 loop spans 14 amino acids. With 3 bases removed from V and 6 bases from J, the gap between germline ends came to 14 bases. Germline CDR1 and CDR2: MNHEY and SMNVEV (reference sequence). CDR3 amino acids: CASSFSQGWNGYTF. The CDR3 DNA is TGTGCCAGCAGTTTCTCGCAGGGGTGGAATGGCTACACCTTC.

The chain couples TRBV28 to TRBJ1-2; 9 bases align to TRBD1. V lost 5 bases and J lost 6; bases outside the gene matches: 10. Germline CDR1 reads MDHEN; CDR2 reads SYDVKM. CDR3 length: 15 residues. As DNA, the CDR3 is TGTGCCAGCAGTCCCCCGGGACAGGGCCCTCATGGCTACACCTTC. Amino acids: CASSPPGQGPHGYTF.

V is TRBV5-4 and J is TRBJ2-2; 11 bases map to TRBD2. Germline V gives CDR1 SGHNT, CDR2 YYREEE (reference sequence). The J segment lost 2 bases and the V segment lost 4 bases, leaving 7 bases of the junction unmatched. The CDR3 has 17 amino acids. The CDR3 region has the DNA TGTGCCAGCAGCACCCGGACTAGCGGGCTAAACACCGGGGAGCTGTTTTTT. It encodes CASSTRTSGLNTGELFF.

The rearrangement uses TRBV3-1 (or the pseudogene TRBV3-2) and TRBJ2-7; 8 bases fit TRBD1. The CDR3 runs 14 residues. J lost 9 bases, V lost 10 bases, and 17 bases had no gene match. From germline, CDR1 is LGHDT and CDR2 YNNKEL (reference sequence). CDR3 sequence reads: CATRQGQLLRWQYV. The DNA of the CDR3 is TGTGCCACTAGACAGGGGCAACTTCTACGTTGGCAGTACGTC.

This chain connects TRBV29-1 to TRBJ2-1, with no clear D. This CDR3 has 13 residues. CDR1 is SQVTM and CDR2 is ANQGSEA in the germline V gene. Trimming removed 4 bases at V and 5 bases at J, with 12 bases between. CDR3 in amino acids: CSVGLAGNNEQFF. The CDR3 bases are TGCAGCGTTGGATTGGCAGGTAACAATGAGCAGTTCTTC.

The chain has TRBV6-6 and TRBJ2-1, with 8 nucleotides matching TRBD1. The CDR3 length is 15 residues. In germline, CDR1 is MNHNY, CDR2 SVGAGI (reference sequence). The J segment lost 3 bases and the V segment lost 6 bases, leaving 7 bases of the junction unmatched. The chain's CDR3 is CASRTPGQDYNEQFF. The CDR3 DNA reads TGTGCCAGCAGGACACCGGGACAGGACTACAATGAGCAGTTCTTC.

The chain links TRBV28 to TRBJ2-5, with a possible D match to TRBD1 (6 bases). Germline loops: CDR1 MDHEN, CDR2 SYDVKM. The V end was cut by 6 bases, the J end by 7 bases, with 15 bases between. The length of the CDR3 is 13 residues. The CDR3 DNA sequence: TGTGCCAGCAGCCTACGGACAGAAGGGACCCAGTACTTC. It specifies CASSLRTEGTQYF.

The chain joins TRBV7-8 to TRBJ2-7; D is possibly TRBD2 (6 bases). Germline CDR1 SGHVS, CDR2 FQNEAQ. V lost 5 bases to trimming and J lost 3 bases, with 14 bases between them. The CDR3 runs to 14 residues. CDR3 sequence reads: CASSRDFGGYEQYF. CDR3 DNA sequence: TGTGCCAGCAGCCGGGACTTCGGAGGCTACGAGCAGTACTTC. The variable domain in full, completed from reference TRBV7-8 and TRBJ2-7, reads GAGVSQSPRYKVAKRGQDVALRCDPISGHVSLFWYQQALGQGPEFLTYFQNEAQLDKSGLPSDRFFAERPEGSVSTLKIQRTQQEDSAVYLCASSRDFGGYEQYFGPGTRLTVT.

The V gene is TRBV5-6, the J gene TRBJ2-5; no definite D call. Germline lookup yields CDR1 SGHDT and CDR2 YYEEEE. Trimming took off 2 bases at V and 5 bases at J, with 10 bases between the two ends. There are 13 residues in the CDR3. The DNA for the CDR3 is TGTGCCAGCAGCTTCGCAGGCACGGAGACCCAGTACTTC. Its protein product is CASSFAGTETQYF.

The gene calls are TRBV7-9 and TRBJ1-6; a possible D gene is TRBD1 (6 bases). The CDR3 spans 14 residues. Germline-derived CDR1 and CDR2 are SEHNR and FQNEAQ (reference sequence). V was trimmed by 3 bases and J by 10 bases, leaving 13 bases between them. The CDR3 DNA sequence: TGTGCCAGCAGCTTCCGGGACAATCGCTCACCCCTCCACTTT. Translated: CASSFRDNRSPLHF.

The chain uses TRBV18 and TRBJ1-1; D remains ambiguous. Germline loops: CDR1 KGHSH, CDR2 LQKENI. Between the trimmed V and J ends, which lost 5 bases and 1 base, there was a span of 20 bases. The CDR3 is 17 amino acids. This CDR3 reads CASSSFPGVAANTEAFF. CDR3 bases: TGTGCCAGCTCATCTTTCCCCGGGGTAGCTGCGAACACTGAAGCTTTCTTT. The entire variable domain, with the rest obtained from reference TRBV18 and TRBJ1-1, is as follows: NAGVMQNPRHLVRRRGQEARLRCSPMKGHSHVYWYRQLPEEGLKFMVYLQKENIIDESGMPKERFSAEFPKEGPSILRIQQVVRGDSAAYFCASSSFPGVAANTEAFFGQGTRLTVV.

This chain connects TRBV24-1 to TRBJ2-1, with 10 bases fitting TRBD1. The length of the CDR3 is 17 residues. Germline V lookup: CDR1 KGHDR, CDR2 SFDVKD. Trimming took 0 bases from V and 2 from J; bases not matched to a gene: 3. For the CDR3, the DNA is TGTGCCACCAGTGATTTGACCGGGACAGGGGCCTACAATGAGCAGTTCTTC. Its protein is CATSDLTGTGAYNEQFF.

This clone was seen more than once but under ten times. This same CDR3 is encoded by further DNA sequences in the sample. The chain is built from TRBV19 and TRBJ1-6, with 9 bases lining up with TRBD1. The V segment lost 3 bases and the J segment 0 bases; nucleotides outside the gene matches: 3. In germline, CDR1 is LNHDA, CDR2 SQIVND (reference sequence). This CDR3 spans 17 amino acids. CDR3 residues: CASSIGQGSSYNSPLHF. CDR3 sequence (DNA): TGTGCCAGTAGTATCGGACAGGGGAGCTCCTATAATTCACCCCTCCACTTT.

The chain has TRBV2 and TRBJ1-5; possibly TRBD1 for D (5 bases). V shed 1 base and J shed 7 bases, with 11 bases lying between them. Germline CDR1 SNHLY, CDR2 FYNNEI. This CDR3 has 14 amino acids. This CDR3 is CASSEGGLSQPQHF. CDR3 nucleotides: TGTGCCAGCAGTGAAGGGGGCTTGAGCCAGCCCCAGCATTTT. Full variable domain (missing parts from reference TRBV2 and TRBJ1-5): EPEVTQTPSHQVTQMGQEVILRCVPISNHLYFYWYRQILGQKVEFLVSFYNNEISEKSEIFDDQFSVERPDGSNFTLKIRSTKLEDSAMYFCASSEGGLSQPQHFGDGTRLSIL.

This clone appeared a few times. This chain joins TRBV3-1 (or the pseudogene TRBV3-2) and TRBJ2-7; TRBD1 matches at 12 bases. The CDR3 spans 17 residues. Germline V gene data show CDR1 as LGHDT and CDR2 as YNNKEL (reference sequence). Losses at the gene ends were 3 bases for V and 5 bases for J; bases not matched to a gene: 11. The CDR3: CASSHAAGTGGIHEQYF. The CDR3 nucleotides are TGTGCCAGCAGCCATGCCGCCGGGACAGGGGGCATCCACGAGCAGTACTTC.

This clone was observed a few times. The V and J genes are TRBV5-1 and TRBJ2-7; 9 bases map to TRBD1. The ends lost 4 bases at V and 6 bases at J; junction bases unmatched: 14. CDR3 length: 16 residues. Germline V CDR1 and CDR2: SGHRS, YFSETQ. The CDR3 sequence is CASSLTGGAFLGEQYF. The CDR3 region has the DNA TGCGCCAGCAGCCTCACAGGGGGCGCCTTCTTGGGCGAGCAGTACTTC.

V usage is TRBV27 and J usage is TRBJ2-3, with 9 bases lining up with TRBD1. This CDR3 has 15 residues. CDR1 and CDR2 (germline): MNHEY, SMNVEV (reference sequence). V shed 2 bases and J 0 bases; nucleotides not matched to a gene: 0. This CDR3 reads CASSLTGGSTDTQYF. CDR3 DNA sequence: TGTGCCAGCAGTTTAACAGGGGGCAGCACAGATACGCAGTATTTT.

The genes are TRBV28 and TRBJ1-2; D call uncertain. CDR1 and CDR2 from the germline V gene are MDHEN and SYDVKM. Trimming removed 6 bases at V and 5 bases at J, with 13 bases between. The length of the CDR3 is 13 residues. Written as DNA, the CDR3 is TGTGCCAGCAGCTTGACGGAGACTTATGGCTACACCTTC. Translating gives CASSLTETYGYTF.

The chain joins TRBV10-3 to TRBJ2-6; TRBD1 matches 8 bases. The V gene end was trimmed by 1 base and the J gene end by 0 bases; junction bases not matched to a gene: 8. Germline V gene data show CDR1 as ENHRY and CDR2 as SYGVKD. This CDR3 comprises 19 residues. CDR3 sequence: CAISEYGQGTTSGANVLTF. The CDR3 DNA reads as TGTGCCATCAGTGAGTATGGACAGGGTACGACCTCTGGGGCCAACGTCCTGACTTTC.

This chain links TRBV5-1 with TRBJ2-2; tentative D call: TRBD2 (5 bases). V lost 0 bases to trimming and J lost 5 bases, with 14 bases between them. CDR3 length equals 16 residues. Germline V lookup: CDR1 SGHRS, CDR2 YFSETQ. In DNA, the CDR3 is TGCGCCAGCAGCTTGGCCGCCGGAGGAGGTACCGGGGAGCTGTTTTTT. Amino acids: CASSLAAGGGTGELFF.

The rearrangement uses TRBV6-2 or TRBV6-3 and TRBJ2-7; weak D call: TRBD2 (6 bases). The CDR3 spans 14 residues. Germline V lookup: CDR1 MNHEY, CDR2 SVGEGT. The V end lost 6 bases, the J end lost 7 bases, and 19 bases lay between the germline ends. CDR3 protein: CASSFDPGAGEQYV. Written as DNA, the CDR3 is TGTGCCAGCAGCTTTGACCCCGGGGCGGGGGAGCAGTACGTC.

The chain carries TRBV30 and TRBJ1-1; D is undetermined. The CDR3 extends over 14 amino acids. In germline, CDR1 is GTSNPN, CDR2 SVGIG (reference sequence). The V end was cut by 2 bases, the J end by 6 bases, with 16 bases between. The CDR3 reads CAWSQRRGFPEAFF. Here the CDR3 DNA reads TGTGCCTGGAGTCAACGACGGGGATTCCCTGAAGCTTTCTTT.

The table lists this clone with a few counts. CDR3 amino acids: CASKLGQGGTGELFF. The CDR3 DNA follows: TGCGCCAGCAAATTAGGACAGGGGGGTACCGGGGAGCTGTTTTTT. The chain is built from TRBV5-1 and TRBJ2-2; 10 bases line up with TRBD1. With V trimmed by 6 bases and J by 5 bases, 7 bases remained unmatched. Looked up from germline, CDR1 is SGHRS and CDR2 is YFSETQ. This CDR3 comprises 15 residues.

J is TRBJ2-1 and V is TRBV5-1, with 7 nucleotides matching TRBD2. The germline gives CDR1 SGHRS, CDR2 YFSETQ. The CDR3 has 16 amino acids. V was pared by 1 base and J by 2 bases, with 6 bases of the junction left unmatched. CDR3 in amino acids: CASSLRLARAYNEQFF. Here the CDR3 DNA reads TGCGCCAGCAGCTTGCGACTAGCTAGGGCCTACAATGAGCAGTTCTTC.

J is TRBJ2-5 and V is TRBV10-3; D remains ambiguous. Germline loops: CDR1 ENHRY, CDR2 SYGVKD. The CDR3 contains 11 residues. Trimming pared 4 bases from V and 4 bases from J, leaving 4 bases between. CDR3 nucleotide sequence: TGTGCCATCAGTGTCGGAGAGACCCAGTACTTC. Translated: CAISVGETQYF.

This chain joins TRBV10-2 and TRBJ2-7; 10 bases align to TRBD2. This CDR3 region has 20 residues. The trim removed 3 bases at V and 0 bases at J, leaving 17 bases unmatched. From germline, CDR1 is WSHSY and CDR2 SAAADI. The CDR3 protein is CASSEGWASGRIMSSYEQYF. In nucleotides, the CDR3 is TGCGCCAGCAGTGAAGGTTGGGCTAGCGGGAGAATAATGAGCTCCTACGAGCAGTACTTC.

The chain is built from TRBV5-6 and TRBJ1-3; D is possibly TRBD1 (6 bases). V lost 1 base, J lost 8 bases, and 16 bases lay in between. CDR3 length: 15 residues. From germline, CDR1 is SGHDT and CDR2 YYEEEE. The DNA of the CDR3 is TGTGCCAGCAGCTTGCTGCTGGGCAGACAGGACACCATATATTTT. This encodes CASSLLLGRQDTIYF.

This sequence joins TRBV6-6 and TRBJ2-3; 8 bases line up with TRBD2. Per the germline V gene, CDR1 is MNHNY and CDR2 is SVGAGI (reference sequence). The CDR3 runs to 14 residues. The V segment lost 6 bases and the J segment 7 bases; nucleotides outside the gene matches: 9. CDR3: CASSRGGPQNTQYF. CDR3 coding DNA: TGTGCCAGCAGCCGGGGGGGACCACAAAATACGCAGTATTTT.